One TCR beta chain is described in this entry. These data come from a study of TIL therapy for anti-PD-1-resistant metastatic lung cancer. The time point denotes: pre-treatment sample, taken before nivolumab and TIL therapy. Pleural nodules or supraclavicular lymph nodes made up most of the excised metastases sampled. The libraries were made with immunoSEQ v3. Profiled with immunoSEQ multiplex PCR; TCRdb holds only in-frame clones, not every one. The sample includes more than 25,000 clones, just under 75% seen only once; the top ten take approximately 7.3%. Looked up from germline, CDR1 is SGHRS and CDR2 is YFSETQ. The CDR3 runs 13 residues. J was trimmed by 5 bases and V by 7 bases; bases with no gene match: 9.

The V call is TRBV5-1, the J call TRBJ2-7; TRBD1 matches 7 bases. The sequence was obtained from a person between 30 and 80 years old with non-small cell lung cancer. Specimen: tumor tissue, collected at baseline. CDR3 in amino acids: CASAETGQDEQYF. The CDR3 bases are TGCGCCAGCGCGGAGACAGGGCAGGACGAGCAGTACTTC.